A selection of T cell receptor beta chains follows, all from one sample in a study of identical twins. Each CDR3 protein is one row after TCRdb ran MiXCR on the 5' RACE reads. The sample has 700,000 or so distinct CDR3 sequences; more than 6.5% are singletons. These data are also associated with another study on yellow fever vaccine responses in identical twins.

Input material: PBMCs. The receptor set was obtained from a young woman in good health. The CDR3 runs from the conserved cysteine through the conserved F or W. A D gene is named only where the DNA matches it firmly. Clone size is given for some rows only: seen once, a few or many times, or a class if the clone is expanded.

>TRBD2|-|TRBJ2-7|TRBV7-6
CASSLGGLAGEQYF
TGTGCCAGCAGCTTAGGCGGACTAGCGGGGGAGCAGTACTTC
>TRBD2|-|TRBJ2-1|TRBV20-1
CSARAGGLGNEQFF
TGCAGTGCTAGAGCGGGGGGGCTAGGAAATGAGCAGTTCTTC
>-|-|TRBJ2-7|TRBV11-2
CASSFRQGRSAEQYF
TGTGCCAGCAGCTTTCGGCAGGGACGGTCGGCCGAGCAGTACTTC
>-|-|TRBJ2-1|TRBV5-1
CASSSDGGLPLENEQFF
TGCGCCAGCAGCTCGGATGGGGGACTCCCCCTCGAGAATGAGCAGTTCTTC
>TRBD2|-|TRBJ2-3|TRBV2
CASSPGDYGGTDTQYF
TGTGCCAGCAGCCCCGGGGACTATGGAGGCACAGATACGCAGTATTTT
>TRBD2|-|TRBJ2-2|TRBV3-1
CASSQSGLAGNTGELFF
TGTGCCAGCAGCCAATCGGGACTAGCGGGAAACACCGGGGAGCTGTTTTTT
>-|-|TRBJ2-7|TRBV14
CASSPQRGVGEQYF
TGTGCCAGCAGCCCCCAGAGAGGGGTAGGCGAGCAGTACTTC
>-|-|TRBJ2-1|TRBV10-3
CAISESWTEDNEQFF
TGTGCCATCAGTGAGAGTTGGACGGAAGACAATGAGCAGTTCTTC
>-|few|TRBJ2-7|TRBV11-3
CASRNDNGINCEQYF
TGTGCCAGCAGAAACGACAATGGGATAAATTGCGAGCAGTACTTC
>-|few|TRBJ2-7|TRBV6-2/TRBV6-3
CASRQALYEQYF
TGTGCCAGCAGACAGGCCCTCTACGAGCAGTACTTC